This entry lists 14 T cell receptor beta chains sequenced from one sample in a study of T-cell reconstitution after alpha-beta-depleted transplantation in children. Unique molecular identifiers were built into the TCRbeta library. TCRdb called the PCR reads again in MiXCR, with one record for every CDR3 protein. The sample holds 200,000 or so distinct CDR3 sequences, approximately 6.9% seen once. Source: PBMCs, taken before TCRalphabeta/CD19-depleted stem cell transplant. These TCRs come from a boy aged 2-15 years with acute lymphoblastic leukemia, due to receive a stem cell transplant.

This clonotype was observed at least ten times. The J gene is TRBJ2-7, the V gene TRBV3-1; D unresolved. Germline CDR1 and CDR2: LGHDT and YNNKEL (reference sequence). V shed 1 base and J shed 7 bases, with 8 bases lying between them. This CDR3 has 12 amino acids. The CDR3 protein is CASSQGPREQYF. The CDR3 bases are TGTGCCAGCAGCCAAGGGCCCCGGGAGCAGTACTTC.

This chain joins TRBV14 and TRBJ2-3, with D unclear. Germline CDR1 is SGHDN and CDR2 is FVKESK. The germline V and J ends were trimmed by 4 bases and 4 bases, with 12 bases remaining between them. This CDR3 has 14 amino acids. The CDR3 DNA is TGTGCCAGCAGCCCCCTAATGGGCCCAGATACGCAGTATTTT. Translation gives CASSPLMGPDTQYF.

This clonotype came up many times. The chain is built from TRBV28 and TRBJ1-3, with D maybe TRBD1 (6 bases). Trimming took 3 bases from V and 0 from J, leaving 9 bases between them. Germline V gives CDR1 MDHEN, CDR2 SYDVKM. This CDR3 contains 15 residues. The CDR3 sequence: CASSFGQFSGNTIYF. As DNA, the CDR3 is TGTGCCAGCAGTTTCGGACAGTTCTCTGGAAACACCATATATTTT.

The table lists this clonotype with many counts. The rearrangement uses TRBV2 and TRBJ1-3, with 11 positions matching TRBD1. CDR3 length: 15 residues. The germline CDR1 and CDR2 sequences are SNHLY and FYNNEI. The V segment lost 6 bases and the J segment 16 bases; nucleotides outside the gene matches: 17. CDR3 DNA: TGTGCCAGCAGGGATTTCCGGGACAGGGGGTCGCCCTTGTATTTT. As protein: CASRDFRDRGSPLYF.

This clonotype was detected a few times. The CDR3 carries no conserved terminal phenylalanine or tryptophan, so it likely arises from a read error. No DNA is shown, since the ends of the CDR3 on it are uncertain; the CDR3 is the one TCRdb lists. This chain joins TRBV3-1 and TRBJ1-4; no DNA check was done on the table's D call, TRBD1. Germline CDR1 LGHDT, CDR2 YNNKEL (reference sequence). The CDR3 is made up of 14 amino acids, end residues included. CDR3 loop: CASSQDGGTPYIQR.

V gene TRBV29-1 combines with J gene TRBJ1-1, with 9 bases lining up with TRBD1. V lost 2 bases, J lost 5 bases, and 3 bases stayed unmatched. The CDR3 length is 13 residues. Germline CDR1 SQVTM, CDR2 ANQGSEA. In DNA form, the CDR3 reads TGCAGCGTTGAAAGACAGGGGGTTACTGAAGCTTTCTTT. Protein: CSVERQGVTEAFF.

There are a few counts of this clonotype. V and J are TRBV29-1 and TRBJ1-1, with 7 bases that match TRBD1. With V trimmed by 7 bases and J by 12 bases, 5 bases remained unmatched. The CDR3 is made up of 9 amino acids. Germline CDR1 is SQVTM and CDR2 is ANQGSEA. The CDR3 nucleotides are TGCAGCGGTGACAGGGAACCTTTCTTT. Its protein is CSGDREPFF. Full variable domain (remainder filled in from reference TRBV29-1 and TRBJ1-1): SAVISQKPSRDICQRGTSLTIQCQVDSQVTMMFWYRQQPGQSLTLIATANQGSEATYESGFVIDKFPISRPNLTFSTLTVSNMSPEDSSIYLCSGDREPFFGQGTRLTVV.

This clonotype was counted many times. This chain connects TRBV7-9 to TRBJ2-5; tentative D call: TRBD1 (6 bases). This CDR3 has 14 residues. The V gene's germline CDR1 is SEHNR and CDR2 FQNEAQ (reference sequence). V dropped 1 base and J dropped 2 bases, with 8 bases sitting between them. CDR3 in amino acids: CASSLGGGQETQYF. As DNA, the CDR3 is TGTGCCAGCAGCTTAGGAGGGGGTCAAGAGACCCAGTACTTC.

At least ten counts were recorded for this clonotype. This chain connects TRBV29-1 to TRBJ2-2; D is perhaps TRBD2 (6 bases). The CDR3 spans 13 residues. Trimming pared 7 bases from V and 4 bases from J, leaving 13 bases between. Per germline, CDR1 SQVTM and CDR2 ANQGSEA. The CDR3 sequence is CSASTGGTGELFF. In DNA form, the CDR3 reads TGCAGCGCCTCGACCGGGGGCACCGGGGAGCTGTTTTTT.

This clonotype was picked up many times. The chain has TRBV10-3 and TRBJ2-3; D is unresolved. The CDR3 consists of 17 residues. Germline V CDR1 and CDR2: ENHRY, SYGVKD. V lost 6 bases and J 2 bases, leaving 21 bases between the germline ends. Here the CDR3 DNA reads TGTGCCATCAGCGAGAGGTCCGGGTCTTCGTTCACAGATACGCAGTATTTT. Translated: CAISERSGSSFTDTQYF.

This clonotype was recorded many times. The chain links TRBV29-1 to TRBJ2-1; 14 bases line up with TRBD2. The CDR3 has 16 amino acids. The V segment lost 1 base and the J segment 7 bases; nucleotides outside the gene matches: 6. From germline, CDR1 is SQVTM and CDR2 ANQGSEA. The CDR3 region is CSVEARGTSGSNEQFF. The CDR3 coding sequence is TGCAGCGTTGAAGCCCGCGGGACTAGCGGGAGTAATGAGCAGTTCTTC.

This clonotype was observed a handful of times. V usage is TRBV20-1 and J usage is TRBJ2-3; D might be TRBD1 or TRBD2, each matching 6 bases. Germline CDR1 reads DFQATT; CDR2 reads SNEGSKA (reference sequence). There are 15 residues in the CDR3. The CDR3 sequence: CRAHHGGWGTDTQYF. CDR3 nucleotide sequence: TGCAGAGCTCACCACGGGGGCTGGGGCACAGATACGCAGTATTTT.

The chain employs TRBV5-6 and TRBJ1-1; TRBD1 might be the D (5 bases). Germline values: CDR1 SGHDT, CDR2 YYEEEE. This CDR3 has 13 residues. Trimming stripped 0 bases from V and 8 bases from J, with 11 bases between. In DNA, the CDR3 is TGTGCCAGCAGCTTGGGCCTGGGACCCGAAGCTTTCTTT. It codes for CASSLGLGPEAFF.

This clonotype was counted many times. This chain links TRBV25-1 with TRBJ2-7, with TRBD1 identical over 7 bases. The J segment lost 2 bases and the V segment lost 8 bases, leaving 6 bases of the junction unmatched. Looked up from germline, CDR1 is MGHDK and CDR2 is SYGVNS. The CDR3 covers 13 residues. The CDR3: CASPGDRAYEQYF. The CDR3 DNA sequence: TGTGCCAGCCCTGGGGACAGAGCCTACGAGCAGTACTTC.